This T cell receptor beta chain was captured in a study of blood T cell repertoires in COVID-19 (dated by TCRdb to about 2020). For the study in its entirety: Collaborator samples came from the United States, Italy and Spain and covered acute and convalescent phases of COVID-19. The material from the prospective study consisted of cDNA or gDNA derived from T cells, B-cell-depleted T cells, or PBMCs. Subjects who had been exposed to COVID-19, were actively infected with it, or had recovered from it provided the deeply sampled blood TCRbeta repertoires that made up the dataset. A freely available public database, intended as a resource for researchers studying the immune response to SARS-CoV-2, is where the repertoires were released. Samples came from the ongoing ImmuneRACE study (first 160 participants) plus 1,254 subjects from 6 global collaborators. The sample metadata nearly always contained a de-identified subject ID, COVID-19 status, age in years and sex. Where HLA class I and class II types were available, the types were taken from metadata supplied by the sample provider, not from assay-based typing. Overall study results and their limits: Clinical and demographic metadata were provided uncurated, with the amount varying by source and participant.

CDR1 is given as SQVTM and CDR2 as ANQGSEA, both from the germline V gene. There are 15 amino acids in the CDR3, from cysteine to phenylalanine inclusive. Only CDR3 DNA is held: 45 bases, read in frame from base 1. V loses 7 bases at its end and J loses 5 bases; junction bases beyond the gene matches: 16. Participants in the prospective study were aged roughly 18 to 95 years, lived in about two dozen United States geographic areas, and enrolled through a virtual design. In the prospective study, cohorts were assigned on the basis of participant-reported clinical history obtained from a screening survey and a study questionnaire. In the prospective study, mobile phlebotomists collected whole blood, serum and a nasopharyngeal or oropharyngeal swab from each participant. Over an approximately two-month period, participants in the prospective study had the option of providing additional blood draws and questionnaires. Blood samples from the prospective study were shipped frozen or at room temperature prior to DNA extraction.

This clone came up once. Its antigen is not yet known. There are no base qualities to consult, and no much larger clone falls within one base. TCRbeta CDR3 regions were amplified from genomic DNA by means of the immunoSEQ Assay, a bias-controlled multiplex PCR. The paper's processing steps were these. Nucleated cell counts per sample were estimated from amplification of reference gene primers within the assay. Sequence reads were collapsed and filtered to measure the absolute abundance of every unique TCRbeta CDR3 rearrangement. Productive Simpson clonality was computed per sample as the square root of Simpson's diversity index over productive rearrangements. The table comes from immuneACCESS by way of TCRdb, which keeps in-frame sequences with V and J called. Part of the clones is missing from these tables; in studies checked, under half for an unresolved V gene and the rest for unknown reasons. D and trimming were read from the DNA, whereas the V and J calls and clone size are those reported in that table. This sample is represented by about 230,000 clones; around 88% of them were singletons. The ten largest clonotypes hold 2% to 2.5% of the sample.

Sequencing was done on a sample of PBMCs or T cells enriched from blood (not recorded which). The TCR sequence derives from a woman between 35 and 50 years old with acute COVID-19. The chain uses TRBV29-1 and TRBJ2-7; 8 middle bases align to TRBD2. At the DNA level, the sequence is TGCAGCGCCGGCGGGGCAGGTAGCGGGGACCACGAGCAGTACTTC. Its translation is CSAGGAGSGDHEQYF.